This T cell receptor (beta chain) was documented in a study of vaccination effects on CD4 cells after COVID-19. The table came from immunoSEQ multiplex PCR; TCRdb's copy has only in-frame clones and leaves some out. Of 30,000 to 40,000 clones listed, roughly 73% are singletons. This clone appeared a few times. As yet, its antigen is unknown. Ahead of sequencing, the ViraFEST assay grew antigen-specific CD4+ T cells using viral peptide pools. Subsequent to a culture period of under twelve days, CD4+ T cells were isolated. The individual was infected with SARS-CoV-2 between March and December 2020, as confirmed by PCR. The sequencing used CD4+ T cells from PBMCs cultured with a peptide pool, collected before COVID-19 vaccination. The TCR was taken from a human donor who had a prior SARS-CoV-2 infection.

The CDR3 here is CASSQVFYGTYEQYF. For the CDR3, the DNA is TGCGCCAGCAGCCAAGTATTTTACGGAACCTACGAGCAGTACTTC. The gene calls are TRBV4-3 and TRBJ2-7, with D uncertain. The germline V gene has CDR1 LGHNA and CDR2 YSLEER. V lost 1 base and J 2 bases, leaving 12 bases between the germline ends. The CDR3 sequence is 15 residues long.